This section outlines one T cell receptor beta chain sequence together with its context. What antigen it recognizes has not been identified. From each donor, an approximately 2.5 ml peripheral blood sample was collected into PAXgene tubes and kept at -80 degrees C. Without T cell sorting, total RNA was isolated from whole blood using the PAXgene blood miRNA kit on an automated QIAcube. Peripheral blood from monozygotic twin pairs, either concordant or discordant for inflammatory bowel disease, underwent deep TCRalpha and TCRbeta repertoire profiling that used unique molecular barcoding. Smoking habits were recorded for all twin pairs, with individuals classified as current, former or never smokers. Libraries were prepared through 5' RACE. Preparation of each TCR library used about 3,200 ng of total RNA. For each sample, cDNA synthesis with SMARTScribe reverse transcriptase was split into eight separate reactions. During cDNA synthesis, unique molecular identifiers containing a 6-nucleotide sample barcode were introduced by template switching. TCRalpha and TCRbeta cDNA was amplified by two nested PCRs of roughly 16 and 10 cycles, with bead purification after each PCR. Before amplification, cDNA was treated with uracil DNA-glycosylase and purified using the QIAquick PCR purification kit. The second PCR added Illumina TruSeq-compatible adapters along with sample-specific barcodes. Library quality and concentration were assessed using TapeStation and Qubit, and about 4.7 ng of each library was pooled. Sequencing of the pooled libraries was done on an Illumina HiSeq2500 single-index Rapid Run using custom sequencing primers and 2 x 100 bp reads. Per the original workflow: MiGEC version 1.2.6 was used for UMI-based consensus assembly, which corrected PCR and sequencing errors. MiXCR version 2.1.1 handled V(D)J alignment, clonotype assembly and CDR3 extraction. To normalise gene usage, clonotype sharing and MAIT/NKT TCR abundance, the analysis used the top 1000, 10 000 and 20 000 clonotypes per sample. Diversity was computed as the inverse Simpson index with the vegan R package after downsampling to 27 000 UMIs. Statistical testing used paired Mann-Whitney U tests on the discordant twin pairs and applied Benjamini-Hochberg correction for multiple testing. Based on TCRdb reprocessing of the reads, there is one entry per CDR3 protein sequence, and DNA is missing. None of the V and J calls come from the authors' own analysis; TCRdb made them. This sample's table lists roughly 200,000 distinct CDR3 sequences. Of the sample, 7.5% to 9.5% falls within the top ten clones.

CDR1 SGHRS and CDR2 YFSETQ are derived from the germline V gene. Its CDR3 holds 12 amino acids, cysteine through phenylalanine. DNA is not on record. These data are taken from a study of monozygotic twins with inflammatory bowel disease (dated 2019 in TCRdb). Notes on the research overall: A total of 28 monozygotic twin pairs were included in the full study, comprising nine German pairs (four IBD-concordant, five IBD-discordant) and 19 IBD-discordant Danish pairs. Disease-associated traits were sought mainly through comparisons between IBD patients and their genetically identical healthy co-twins within discordant pairs. Each individual had, on average, about 151 000 unique TCRalpha sequences and 181 000 unique TCRbeta sequences available for analysis. Beyond this particular receptor, the publication reports: IBD patients shared fewer clonotypes with other individuals than healthy twins did, most markedly in patients showing signs of disease activity. A decrease in TCRbeta repertoire diversity, as measured by inverse Simpson index, was observed in IBD patients compared with their healthy co-twins. No single strong signal or clonotype linked to IBD turned up in the results, so the idea that one exists was not supported. No difference in repertoire similarity was observed between concordant and discordant twins, possibly owing to limited statistical power. Different T cell subtypes could not be distinguished in the analysis. Because patients were on differing immunosuppressive treatments, the repertoires may have picked up extra background noise and inter-individual variability.

This clonotype was sampled from a human donor with ulcerative colitis or Crohn's disease, or a healthy co-twin of an affected twin (not recorded which). The chain uses TRBV5-1 and TRBJ1-1; TCRdb outputs TRBD1, but without DNA this stays unchecked. Sample: blood. The CDR3 has the sequence CASSLDETAAFF.